Below, 11 T cell receptor beta chains from the same sample are listed, as sequenced in a study of shared clonotypes between healthy human individuals. The method was immunoSEQ multiplex PCR; TCRdb's version includes in-frame clones alone and lacks a portion of them. The sample consists of hundreds of thousands of clones, approximately 97% of them appearing once. The sequencing input was naive CD4+ T cells sorted from blood. This sample's subset: CD45RA+ positively selected. The receptor source for this set is a woman in her 30s in good health.

The chain carries TRBV5-5 and TRBJ1-3, with a weak D call TRBD1 (5 bases). Germline loops: CDR1 SGHKS, CDR2 YYEKEE (reference sequence). The CDR3 runs 15 residues. The V end was cut by 6 bases, the J end by 0 bases, with 13 bases between. The CDR3 sequence is CASNPLGGSGNTIYF. In DNA form, the CDR3 reads TGTGCCAGCAATCCTTTGGGGGGCTCTGGAAACACCATATATTTT.

J is TRBJ2-7 and V is TRBV6-5; 7 bases are a match to TRBD1. J gave up 6 bases and V 7 bases, and 12 bases lay outside the gene matches. Germline V gene data show CDR1 as MNHEY and CDR2 as SVGAGI. CDR3 length equals 14 residues. CDR3 protein: CASTTPGTVSEQYF. CDR3 nucleotide sequence: TGTGCCAGCACCACCCCCGGGACAGTCTCCGAGCAGTACTTC.

V usage is TRBV19 and J usage is TRBJ1-2, with 8 bases lining up with TRBD1. The germline V gene encodes CDR1 LNHDA and CDR2 SQIVND (reference sequence). Trimming took 9 bases from V and 3 from J; bases not matched to a gene: 3. This CDR3 comprises 12 residues. The CDR3 spells CASPDRDYGYTF. CDR3 bases: TGTGCCAGCCCGGACAGGGACTATGGCTACACCTTC.

V gene TRBV30 combines with J gene TRBJ1-6; D call uncertain. From germline, CDR1 is GTSNPN and CDR2 SVGIG (reference sequence). This CDR3 comprises 17 residues. Trimming took off 1 base at V and 4 bases at J, with 17 bases between the two ends. In DNA form, the CDR3 reads TGTGCCTGGAGTGATGGTCCAGCCCCGGGGTATAATTCACCCCTCCACTTT. This gives the protein CAWSDGPAPGYNSPLHF.

The rearrangement uses TRBV7-6 and TRBJ2-7; D unclear. The ends were cut back, 1 base at V and 5 bases at J, with 12 bases in the middle. The CDR3 loop spans 14 amino acids. Germline loops: CDR1 SGHVS, CDR2 FNYEAQ. The CDR3 DNA sequence: TGTGCCAGCAGCTTAGATGGAGTTTCCGACGAGCAGTACTTC. Amino acids: CASSLDGVSDEQYF. The entire variable domain, with the rest obtained from reference TRBV7-6 and TRBJ2-7, is as follows: GAGVSQSPRYKVTKRGQDVALRCDPISGHVSLYWYRQALGQGPEFLTYFNYEAQQDKSGLPNDRFSAERPEGSISTLTIQRTEQRDSAMYRCASSLDGVSDEQYFGPGTRLTVT.

CDR3 coding DNA: TGTGCCAGTAGTATAAGTCGGCTCCCGGGGACTGAAGCTTTCTTT. Translated, it gives CASSISRLPGTEAFF. V and J are TRBV19 and TRBJ1-1; D is ambiguous. The CDR3 covers 15 residues. Germline CDR1 LNHDA, CDR2 SQIVND (reference sequence). Trimming removed 2 bases at V and 5 bases at J, with 15 bases between.

This rearrangement joins TRBV19 to TRBJ1-5; D perhaps matches TRBD1 (5 bases). Germline CDR1 and CDR2: LNHDA and SQIVND (reference sequence). Between the trimmed V and J ends, which lost 1 base and 1 base, there was a span of 14 bases. The CDR3 sequence is 17 residues long. Written as DNA, the CDR3 is TGTGCCAGTAGTATAGTACGGGGCGGGGAAAGCAATCAGCCCCAGCATTTT. It is translated as CASSIVRGGESNQPQHF. The whole variable domain, filled in from reference TRBV19 and TRBJ1-5, reads DGGITQSPKYLFRKEGQNVTLSCEQNLNHDAMYWYRQDPGQGLRLIYYSQIVNDFQKGDIAEGYSVSREKKESFPLTVTSAQKNPTAFYLCASSIVRGGESNQPQHFGDGTRLSIL.

The CDR3 region is CASSLIRASGTGELFF. In nucleotides, the CDR3 is TGTGCCAGCAGTTTAATTCGGGCTAGCGGGACCGGGGAGCTGTTTTTT. The rearrangement joins TRBV28 to TRBJ2-2; 8 nucleotides agree with TRBD2. This CDR3 is 16 amino acids long. V gave up 2 bases and J gave up 5 bases; unmatched junction bases: 7. The germline gives CDR1 MDHEN, CDR2 SYDVKM.

Concerning this clone itself: At the DNA level, this CDR3 is encoded by other sequences in the same sample as well. The rearrangement links TRBV6-6 to TRBJ2-7; unclear D gene. This CDR3 is built from 13 residues. Deletions cut 0 bases from V and 2 bases from J, with 5 bases between. Germline assignment: CDR1 MNHNY and CDR2 SVGAGI (reference sequence). CDR3 nucleotides: TGTGCCAGCAGTTACTCATCCGCCTACGAGCAGTACTTC. This sequence encodes CASSYSSAYEQYF.

V usage is TRBV6-5 and J usage is TRBJ2-7; TRBD2 is a possible D gene (5 bases). This CDR3 contains 14 residues. Deletions cut 2 bases from V and 3 bases from J, with 11 bases between. Germline values: CDR1 MNHEY, CDR2 SVGAGI. As DNA, the CDR3 is TGTGCCAGCAGTTACAGGCGAGACTACTACGAGCAGTACTTC. Protein sequence: CASSYRRDYYEQYF.

The chain combines TRBV5-4 with TRBJ2-2; D is ambiguous. CDR3 length: 14 amino acids. From germline, CDR1 is SGHNT and CDR2 YYREEE (reference sequence). V was shortened by 1 base and J by 5 bases, with 9 bases between the two germline ends. CDR3 loop: CASSLSRETGELFF. CDR3 coding DNA: TGTGCCAGCAGCTTGTCGAGAGAGACCGGGGAGCTGTTTTTT.